A selection of T cell receptor beta chains follows, all from one sample in a study of T cell changes during pregnancy in multiple sclerosis. Some clones are missing from TCRdb's copy, which holds only in-frame ones; the method was immunoSEQ multiplex PCR. The sample lists 40,000 or so clones; around 94% were seen once. Here the sequenced sample was CD8+ T cells from peripheral blood mononuclear cells, taken in the third trimester of pregnancy. The receptors stem from a female donor with multiple sclerosis, enrolled in a pregnancy study. CDR3s include the opening cysteine and the closing phenylalanine or tryptophan. Each record gives: J gene, CDR3 length, D gene, clone size, V gene, CDR3 protein, CDR3 DNA. The D gene is left open where the match is weak. The size entry is marked missing in some rows and otherwise reads once, few, many or a size class.

J: TRBJ2-1; length: 21; D: TRBD2; size: once; V: TRBV13; CDR3: CASSLGEGLAGGQSSYNEQFF; DNA: TGTGCCAGCAGCCTCGGAGAGGGACTAGCGGGGGGCCAAAGCTCCTACAATGAGCAGTTCTTC
J: TRBJ1-2; length: 15; D: -; size: once; V: TRBV10-3; CDR3: CAISESDGVNYGYTF; DNA: TGTGCCATCAGTGAGTCCGACGGAGTTAACTATGGCTACACCTTC
J: TRBJ2-2; length: 15; D: TRBD1; size: -; V: TRBV9; CDR3: CASRSDRGDTGELFF; DNA: TGTGCCAGCAGATCGGACAGGGGGGACACCGGGGAGCTGTTTTTT
J: TRBJ2-7; length: 13; D: TRBD1; size: -; V: TRBV29-1; CDR3: CSVGQGRVYEQYF; DNA: TGCAGCGTGGGACAGGGGCGGGTCTACGAGCAGTACTTC
J: TRBJ2-3; length: 15; D: TRBD1; size: few; V: TRBV7-9; CDR3: CASSRGTGDTDTQYF; DNA: TGTGCCAGCAGCCGAGGGACAGGAGACACAGATACGCAGTATTTT
J: TRBJ1-1; length: 13; D: -; size: -; V: TRBV30; CDR3: CASTRVMNTEAFF; DNA: TGTGCCTCGACCAGGGTTATGAACACTGAAGCTTTCTTT
J: TRBJ1-5; length: 14; D: -; size: few; V: TRBV4-1; CDR3: CASSQGKAVQPQHF; DNA: TGCGCCAGCAGCCAAGGTAAAGCGGTGCAGCCCCAGCATTTT
J: TRBJ2-1; length: 16; D: TRBD2; size: once; V: TRBV7-6; CDR3: CASSPGTSGAYNEQFF; DNA: TGTGCCAGCAGCCCCGGGACTAGCGGGGCCTACAATGAGCAGTTCTTC
J: TRBJ2-3; length: 13; D: -; size: -; V: TRBV7-9; CDR3: CASSSGSTDTQYF; DNA: TGTGCCAGCAGTTCCGGGTCCACAGATACGCAGTATTTT
J: TRBJ2-7; length: 13; D: TRBD2; size: -; V: TRBV19; CDR3: CASSIVSGGEQYF; DNA: TGTGCCAGTAGTATAGTTTCGGGGGGCGAGCAGTACTTC
J: TRBJ1-2; length: 16; D: -; size: -; V: TRBV27; CDR3: CASRASGDGGFSGYTF; DNA: TGTGCCAGCAGAGCCTCCGGAGACGGCGGCTTTAGCGGCTACACCTTC
J: TRBJ1-1; length: 16; D: -; size: -; V: TRBV2; CDR3: CASSEDWQGIGTEAFF; DNA: TGTGCCAGCAGTGAAGACTGGCAGGGGATAGGCACTGAAGCTTTCTTT
J: TRBJ1-3; length: 13; D: -; size: once; V: TRBV6-5; CDR3: CASSYSGGNTIYF; DNA: TGTGCCAGCAGTTACTCCGGTGGAAACACCATATATTTT
J: TRBJ1-4; length: 15; D: TRBD1; size: once; V: TRBV18; CDR3: CASSPPGQEYEKLFF; DNA: TGTGCCAGCTCACCACCCGGACAGGAATATGAAAAACTGTTTTTT
J: TRBJ1-2; length: 15; D: -; size: many; V: TRBV7-6; CDR3: CASSFGLGSGYGYTF; DNA: TGTGCCAGCAGCTTCGGCTTGGGGAGTGGCTATGGCTACACCTTC
J: TRBJ2-1; length: 15; D: -; size: -; V: TRBV7-8; CDR3: CASSLGGFSYNEQFF; DNA: TGTGCCAGCAGCTTAGGGGGCTTCTCCTACAATGAGCAGTTCTTC
J: TRBJ2-7; length: 16; D: -; size: -; V: TRBV9; CDR3: CASSVGGDSRAYEQYF; DNA: TGTGCCAGCAGCGTAGGCGGGGACTCCAGGGCCTACGAGCAGTACTTC
J: TRBJ2-1; length: 15; D: TRBD1; size: once; V: TRBV9; CDR3: CASSPDRGAYNEQFF; DNA: TGTGCCAGCAGTCCCGACAGGGGGGCCTACAATGAGCAGTTCTTC
J: TRBJ1-5; length: 14; D: -; size: -; V: TRBV7-6; CDR3: CASSPDSSNQPQHF; DNA: TGTGCCAGCAGCCCGGACAGTTCCAATCAGCCCCAGCATTTT
J: TRBJ2-3; length: 15; D: -; size: -; V: TRBV11-2; CDR3: CASSLDQRGTDTQYF; DNA: TGTGCCAGCAGCTTAGATCAGCGGGGCACAGATACGCAGTATTTT
J: TRBJ2-7; length: 14; D: -; size: -; V: TRBV5-5; CDR3: CASSLQGGGNEQYF; DNA: TGTGCCAGCAGCTTGCAGGGAGGTGGAAACGAGCAGTACTTC
J: TRBJ2-1; length: 11; D: -; size: -; V: TRBV6-6; CDR3: CATWWGDEQFF; DNA: TGTGCCACTTGGTGGGGGGATGAGCAGTTCTTC
J: TRBJ2-7; length: 11; D: -; size: -; V: TRBV27; CDR3: CASSPYYEQYF; DNA: TGTGCCAGCAGTCCCTACTACGAGCAGTACTTC
J: TRBJ2-1; length: 16; D: -; size: -; V: TRBV4-1; CDR3: CASSWIEAGLYNEQFF; DNA: TGCGCCAGCAGCTGGATCGAGGCGGGGCTGTACAATGAGCAGTTCTTC
J: TRBJ2-3; length: 15; D: TRBD1; size: -; V: TRBV6-1; CDR3: CASSEGTGATDTQYF; DNA: TGTGCCAGCAGTGAAGGGACAGGGGCCACAGATACGCAGTATTTT
J: TRBJ1-5; length: 13; D: -; size: -; V: TRBV6-5; CDR3: CASGLQEGQPQHF; DNA: TGTGCCAGCGGATTACAAGAGGGACAGCCCCAGCATTTT
J: TRBJ1-5; length: 14; D: -; size: -; V: TRBV9; CDR3: CASSATDSNQPQHF; DNA: TGTGCCAGCAGCGCGACAGACAGCAATCAGCCCCAGCATTTT
J: TRBJ1-1; length: 14; D: -; size: -; V: TRBV10-3; CDR3: CAISEDRVHTEAFF; DNA: TGTGCCATCAGTGAGGATCGGGTCCACACTGAAGCTTTCTTT
J: TRBJ1-2; length: 13; D: TRBD1; size: few; V: TRBV29-1; CDR3: CSVMTGLDYGYTF; DNA: TGCAGCGTCATGACAGGGCTGGACTATGGCTACACCTTC
J: TRBJ2-7; length: 15; D: -; size: -; V: TRBV9; CDR3: CASSVRWGQSYEQYF; DNA: TGTGCCAGCAGCGTACGCTGGGGGCAATCCTACGAGCAGTACTTC
J: TRBJ2-7; length: 13; D: -; size: -; V: TRBV6-5; CDR3: CATHDRTSYEQYF; DNA: TGTGCCACCCATGACAGAACCTCCTACGAGCAGTACTTC
J: TRBJ1-5; length: 17; D: -; size: -; V: TRBV5-1; CDR3: CASSLTTGPYSNQPQHF; DNA: TGCGCCAGCAGCTTGACGACAGGCCCCTATAGCAATCAGCCCCAGCATTTT
J: TRBJ1-5; length: 13; D: TRBD1; size: -; V: TRBV7-6; CDR3: CAISTGDDQPQHF; DNA: TGTGCCATATCGACAGGGGACGATCAGCCCCAGCATTTT
J: TRBJ1-2; length: 12; D: -; size: -; V: TRBV9; CDR3: CASSLGEDGYTF; DNA: TGTGCCAGCAGCCTGGGGGAGGATGGCTACACCTTC
J: TRBJ2-3; length: 14; D: TRBD1; size: -; V: TRBV9; CDR3: CASSVRQGRDTQYF; DNA: TGTGCCAGCAGCGTGAGACAGGGACGAGATACGCAGTATTTT
J: TRBJ2-7; length: 15; D: TRBD1; size: -; V: TRBV4-1; CDR3: CASSQVRDSPYEQYF; DNA: TGCGCCAGCAGCCAAGTCCGGGACAGCCCCTACGAGCAGTACTTC
J: TRBJ2-5; length: 15; D: TRBD1; size: -; V: TRBV9; CDR3: CASSVVGTGEETQYF; DNA: TGTGCCAGCAGCGTAGTCGGGACAGGGGAAGAGACCCAGTACTTC
J: TRBJ1-5; length: 13; D: TRBD1; size: -; V: TRBV6-5; CDR3: CASTTGVNQPQHF; DNA: TGTGCCAGCACCACAGGGGTCAATCAGCCCCAGCATTTT
J: TRBJ1-1; length: 13; D: -; size: -; V: TRBV6-4; CDR3: CASSESGNTEAFF; DNA: TGTGCCAGCAGTGAGTCAGGGAACACTGAAGCTTTCTTT
J: TRBJ1-6; length: 14; D: TRBD1; size: -; V: TRBV30; CDR3: CAWSSGTGVSPLHF; DNA: TGTGCCTGGAGTTCGGGGACAGGGGTTTCACCCCTCCACTTT
J: TRBJ1-1; length: 14; D: -; size: -; V: TRBV27; CDR3: CASSFSGSGSEAFF; DNA: TGTGCCAGCAGTTTTTCGGGTTCGGGTAGTGAAGCTTTCTTT